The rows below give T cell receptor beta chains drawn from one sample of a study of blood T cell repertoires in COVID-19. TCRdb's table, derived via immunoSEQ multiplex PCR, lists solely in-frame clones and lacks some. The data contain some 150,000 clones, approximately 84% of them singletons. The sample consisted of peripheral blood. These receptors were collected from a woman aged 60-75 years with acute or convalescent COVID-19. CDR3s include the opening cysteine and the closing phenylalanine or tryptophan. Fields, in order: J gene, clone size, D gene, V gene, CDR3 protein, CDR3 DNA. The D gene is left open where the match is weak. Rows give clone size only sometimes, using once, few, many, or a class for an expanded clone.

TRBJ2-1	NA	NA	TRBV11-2	CASSLRRHEQFF	TGTGCCAGCAGCTTGAGGCGGCATGAGCAGTTCTTC
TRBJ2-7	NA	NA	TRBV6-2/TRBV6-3	CASSYFPHYEQYF	TGTGCCAGCAGTTACTTTCCACATTACGAGCAGTACTTC
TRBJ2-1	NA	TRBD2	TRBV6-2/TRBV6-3	CASSSGLVPQFF	TGTGCCAGCAGTTCAGGACTAGTGCCCCAGTTCTTC
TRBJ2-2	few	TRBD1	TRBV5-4	CASSFGREDRVVGELFF	TGTGCCAGCAGCTTCGGGCGAGAGGACAGGGTTGTCGGGGAGCTGTTTTTT
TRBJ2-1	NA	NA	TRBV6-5	CASKLASNEQFF	TGTGCCAGCAAGCTAGCGTCGAATGAGCAGTTCTTC
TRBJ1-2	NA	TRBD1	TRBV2	CASSEPDRFEGGYTF	TGTGCCAGCAGTGAACCGGACAGGTTCGAGGGGGGCTACACCTTC
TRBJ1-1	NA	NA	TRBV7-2	CASSSWGGSNTEAFF	TGTGCCAGCAGCTCCTGGGGCGGCTCTAACACTGAAGCTTTCTTT
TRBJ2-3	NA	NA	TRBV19	CASSPRGNTQYF	TGTGCCAGTAGTCCCCGAGGGAATACGCAGTATTTT
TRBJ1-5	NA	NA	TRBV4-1	CASSQTGRGQPQHF	TGCGCCAGCAGCCAAACAGGGCGAGGACAGCCCCAGCATTTT
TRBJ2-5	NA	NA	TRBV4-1	CASSPQGYGAETQYF	TGCGCCAGCAGCCCGCAGGGGTATGGGGCGGAGACCCAGTACTTC